This entry features one T cell receptor beta chain sequence. Antigen: not known. Only in-frame clones appear in the TCRdb table, and some are missing; sequencing was by immunoSEQ multiplex PCR. The profile shows about 52,000 clones, approximately 86% of them singletons. This record comes from a study of T cells in localized non-small cell lung cancer. Study observations and caveats: Maximal T cell clonality occurred in uninvolved adjacent lung, with tumor ranking below it. Sequencing was restricted to one tumor region; therefore, heterogeneity remains possible. In adjacent lung, a median roughly 58 of the top 100 tumor clones were found.

Trimming took off 7 bases at V and 4 bases at J, with 13 bases between the two ends. Germline CDR1 is ENHRY and CDR2 is SYGVKD. The CDR3 extends over 13 amino acids. The chain uses TRBV10-3 and TRBJ2-5; D may be TRBD1 (5 bases). The input for sequencing was PBMCs, taken before any cancer treatment. This sequence originates from a female donor with stage II lung adenocarcinoma. The CDR3: CAINTFQGETQYF. In DNA form, the CDR3 reads TGTGCCATCAACACGTTCCAGGGAGAGACCCAGTACTTC.